The 15 T cell receptor beta chains given below trace back to one sample, sequenced in a study of identical twins (dated by TCRdb to the mid-2010s). Receptor amplification or capture employed 5' RACE. TCRdb names Illumina HiSeq 2000 as the instrument used. Using fastp trimming at Q25 and MiXCR clonotype assembly, TCRdb reanalyzed the public sequencing data and kept in-frame beta chains. Rows are combined by CDR3 protein, so each entry shows the most common genes and DNA. The table for this sample lists about 200,000 distinct CDR3 sequences; less than 8% of them were counted only once. The ten most abundant clones make up about 1.8% of the sample. This sample also appeared in a second study, on yellow fever vaccine responses in identical twins.

The sequencing sample was made of memory (CD45RO+) T cells sorted from blood. Reading the label with the study, this specimen's cell subset or site is: CD45RO+ enriched T cells. These receptors were collected from a young woman in good health.

This clonotype was seen repeatedly, ten times or more. The J gene is TRBJ2-5, the V gene TRBV2; D perhaps matches TRBD1 (6 bases). The V gene lost 7 bases and the J gene lost 2 bases, with 8 bases spanning the gap. From germline, CDR1 is SNHLY and CDR2 FYNNEI. There are 12 residues in the CDR3. The CDR3 DNA sequence: TGTGCCAGCACAGGGGAACAAGAGACCCAGTACTTC. It codes for CASTGEQETQYF. The variable domain in full, completed from reference TRBV2 and TRBJ2-5, reads EPEVTQTPSHQVTQMGQEVILRCVPISNHLYFYWYRQILGQKVEFLVSFYNNEISEKSEIFDDQFSVERPDGSNFTLKIRSTKLEDSAMYFCASTGEQETQYFGPGTRLLVL.

This clonotype was observed a few times. The rearrangement uses TRBV3-1 and TRBJ1-3; no firm D call. The CDR3 sequence is 14 residues long. In germline, CDR1 is LGHDT, CDR2 YNNKEL (reference sequence). Deletions cut 1 base from V and 0 bases from J, with 4 bases between. CDR3 residues: CASSQGFSGNTIYF. CDR3 nucleotide sequence: TGTGCCAGCAGCCAAGGATTCTCTGGAAACACCATATATTTT.

The chain employs TRBV3-1 and TRBJ2-5; TRBD1 is a possible D gene (6 bases). V was shortened by 6 bases and J by 1 base, with 12 bases between the two germline ends. This CDR3 contains 14 residues. The germline V gene encodes CDR1 LGHDT and CDR2 YNNKEL (reference sequence). CDR3 DNA: TGTGCCAGCAGTATAACAGGGCCCCAAGAGACCCAGTACTTC. This sequence encodes CASSITGPQETQYF.

This clonotype was seen only a few times. The V gene is TRBV2, the J gene TRBJ2-5; D is ambiguous. Trimming stripped 5 bases from V and 4 bases from J, with 17 bases between. Germline V gene sequence: CDR1 SNHLY, CDR2 FYNNEI. The CDR3 runs to 15 residues. The CDR3 reads CASSYVAGSSETQYF. The CDR3 DNA follows: TGTGCCAGCAGTTACGTTGCAGGCAGTTCAGAGACCCAGTACTTC. Looking up the rest from reference TRBV2 and TRBJ2-5 gives the full variable domain: EPEVTQTPSHQVTQMGQEVILRCVPISNHLYFYWYRQILGQKVEFLVSFYNNEISEKSEIFDDQFSVERPDGSNFTLKIRSTKLEDSAMYFCASSYVAGSSETQYFGPGTRLLVL.

The chain employs TRBV20-1 and TRBJ2-5; TRBD1 aligns across 8 bases. The CDR3 length is 13 residues. Germline V gene sequence: CDR1 DFQATT, CDR2 SNEGSKA (reference sequence). V gave up 7 bases and J gave up 3 bases; unmatched junction bases: 7. The CDR3 DNA sequence: TGCAGTGTTGGACAGGGCATTAAAGAGACCCAGTACTTC. Protein: CSVGQGIKETQYF.

This clonotype occurred a few times. The chain recombines TRBV2 with TRBJ2-5; D is perhaps TRBD2 (6 bases). The V end lost 3 bases, the J end lost 5 bases, and 13 bases lay between the germline ends. The CDR3 spans 14 residues. The V gene's germline CDR1 is SNHLY and CDR2 FYNNEI. CDR3: CASSETGRRETQYF. The DNA for the CDR3 is TGTGCCAGCAGTGAGACCGGGAGACGGGAGACCCAGTACTTC.

This clonotype was counted at least ten times. The CDR3 sequence is CASSFPAAQETQYF. The CDR3 DNA reads as TGCGCCAGCAGCTTCCCGGCAGCTCAAGAGACCCAGTACTTC. The chain couples TRBV5-1 to TRBJ2-5; unclear D gene. From germline, CDR1 is SGHRS and CDR2 YFSETQ. Between the trimmed V and J ends, which lost 2 bases and 2 bases, there was a span of 10 bases. This CDR3 comprises 14 residues.

This clonotype has at least ten counts. The chain carries TRBV12-3 or TRBV12-4 and TRBJ2-1; D is ambiguous. V was pared by 6 bases and J by 7 bases, with 10 bases between. This CDR3 is 12 amino acids long. CDR3 sequence reads: CASSPLGNEQFF. In DNA, the CDR3 is TGTGCCAGCAGCCCTCTAGGAAATGAGCAGTTCTTC.

The V call is TRBV11-2, the J call TRBJ1-1; D call uncertain. The V and J ends lost 5 bases and 5 bases respectively, with 9 bases between them. The CDR3 runs to 12 residues. The germline V gene encodes CDR1 SGHAT and CDR2 FQNNGV. The CDR3: CASSRTTTEAFF. The CDR3 DNA reads TGTGCCAGCAGCAGAACAACGACTGAAGCTTTCTTT.

This clonotype was picked up many times. This chain connects TRBV15 to TRBJ2-7; the match to TRBD2 covers 13 bases. The CDR3 runs 17 residues. The V and J ends lost 2 bases and 4 bases, in that order; junction bases with no gene match: 8. CDR1 is LNHNV, CDR2 YYDKDF, per germline (reference sequence). The CDR3 region is CATSRTSGREKPYEQYF. The DNA for the CDR3 is TGTGCCACCAGCAGAACTAGCGGGAGGGAAAAACCATACGAGCAGTACTTC.

The chain uses TRBV3-1 and TRBJ1-1, with D unclear. The CDR3 runs 15 residues. Germline CDR1 reads LGHDT; CDR2 reads YNNKEL (reference sequence). V was clipped by 0 bases and J by 0 bases, with 8 bases between them. This CDR3 is CASSQDGLVNTEAFF. CDR3 DNA: TGTGCCAGCAGCCAAGATGGCCTGGTGAACACTGAAGCTTTCTTT.

The V call is TRBV3-1, the J call TRBJ2-5; TRBD2 agrees at 10 bases. V shed 5 bases and J 4 bases; nucleotides not matched to a gene: 10. This CDR3 has 16 residues. Per germline, CDR1 LGHDT and CDR2 YNNKEL (reference sequence). In DNA form, the CDR3 reads TGTGCCAGCAGCATACGTACTAGCGGGATAAGAGAGACCCAGTACTTC. Translating gives CASSIRTSGIRETQYF.

The table lists this clonotype with many counts. This chain connects TRBV6-4 to TRBJ2-1, with 7 bases aligning to TRBD2. The CDR3 loop spans 15 amino acids. Germline CDR1 and CDR2: MRHNA and SNTAGT. V dropped 3 bases and J dropped 5; count of bases not matched to a gene: 7. In nucleotides, the CDR3 is TGTGCCAGCAGTGATACTAGCGCCCCAAACAATGAGCAGTTCTTC. Translated: CASSDTSAPNNEQFF.

This chain connects TRBV10-2 to TRBJ2-7; the D is unclear. This CDR3 has 14 residues. The V gene's germline CDR1 is WSHSY and CDR2 SAAADI. V lost 7 bases to trimming and J lost 2 bases, with 15 bases between them. The CDR3 loop reads CASTPKVEAYEQYF. The CDR3 region has the DNA TGCGCCAGCACCCCGAAGGTCGAGGCCTACGAGCAGTACTTC.

This clonotype was found many times. This chain uses TRBV15 with TRBJ2-7, with D perhaps assigned TRBD1 or TRBD2 (5 bases each). CDR1 and CDR2 from the germline V gene are LNHNV and YYDKDF (reference sequence). The V and J ends lost 4 bases and 0 bases respectively, with 13 bases between them. The CDR3 totals 15 residues. Here the CDR3 reads CATSTGTGSSYEQYF. Here the CDR3 DNA reads TGTGCCACCAGCACCGGGACGGGGAGCTCCTACGAGCAGTACTTC.